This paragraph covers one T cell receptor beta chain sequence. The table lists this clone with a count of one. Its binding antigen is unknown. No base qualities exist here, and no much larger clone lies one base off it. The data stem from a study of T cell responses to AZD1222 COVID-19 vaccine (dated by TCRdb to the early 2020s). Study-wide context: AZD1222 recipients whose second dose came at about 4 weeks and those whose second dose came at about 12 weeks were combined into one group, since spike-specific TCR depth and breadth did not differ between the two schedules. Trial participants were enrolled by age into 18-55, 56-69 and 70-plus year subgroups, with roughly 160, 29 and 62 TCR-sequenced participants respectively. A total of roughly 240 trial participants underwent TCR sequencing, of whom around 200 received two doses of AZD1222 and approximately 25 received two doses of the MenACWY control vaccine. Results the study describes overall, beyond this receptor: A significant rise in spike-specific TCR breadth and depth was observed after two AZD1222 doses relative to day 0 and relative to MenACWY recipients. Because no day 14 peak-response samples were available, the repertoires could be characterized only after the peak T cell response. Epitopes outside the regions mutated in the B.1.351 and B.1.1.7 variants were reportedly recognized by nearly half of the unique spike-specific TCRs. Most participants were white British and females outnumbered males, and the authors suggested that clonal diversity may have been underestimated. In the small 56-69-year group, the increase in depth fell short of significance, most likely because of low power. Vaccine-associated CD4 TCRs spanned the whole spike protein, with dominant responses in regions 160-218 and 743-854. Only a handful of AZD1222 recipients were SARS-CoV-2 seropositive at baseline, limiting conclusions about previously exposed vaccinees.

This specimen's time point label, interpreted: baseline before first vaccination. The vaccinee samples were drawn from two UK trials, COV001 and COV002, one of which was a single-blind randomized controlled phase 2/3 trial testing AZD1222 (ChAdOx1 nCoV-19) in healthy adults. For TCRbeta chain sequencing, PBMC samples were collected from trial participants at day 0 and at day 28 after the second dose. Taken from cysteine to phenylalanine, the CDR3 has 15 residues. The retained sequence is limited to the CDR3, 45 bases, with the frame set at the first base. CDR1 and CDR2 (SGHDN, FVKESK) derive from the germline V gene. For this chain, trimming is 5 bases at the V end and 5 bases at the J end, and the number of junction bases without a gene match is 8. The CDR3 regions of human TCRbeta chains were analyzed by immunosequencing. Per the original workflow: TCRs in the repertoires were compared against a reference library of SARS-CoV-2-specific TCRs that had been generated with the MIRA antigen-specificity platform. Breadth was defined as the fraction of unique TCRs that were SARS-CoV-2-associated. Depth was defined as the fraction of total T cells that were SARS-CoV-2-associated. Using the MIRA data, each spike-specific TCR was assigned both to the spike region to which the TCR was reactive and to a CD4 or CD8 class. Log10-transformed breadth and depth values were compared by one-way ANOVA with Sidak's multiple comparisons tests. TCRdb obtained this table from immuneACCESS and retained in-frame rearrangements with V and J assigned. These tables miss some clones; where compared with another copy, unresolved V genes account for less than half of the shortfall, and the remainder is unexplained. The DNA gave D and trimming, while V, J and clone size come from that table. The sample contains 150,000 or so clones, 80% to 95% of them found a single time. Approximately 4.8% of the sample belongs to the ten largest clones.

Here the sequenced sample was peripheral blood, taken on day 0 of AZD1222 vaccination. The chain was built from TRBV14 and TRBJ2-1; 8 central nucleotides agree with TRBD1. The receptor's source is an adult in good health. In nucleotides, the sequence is TGTGCCAGCAGCAACCGGGACAGGTTCCACAATGAGCAGTTCTTC. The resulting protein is CASSNRDRFHNEQFF.